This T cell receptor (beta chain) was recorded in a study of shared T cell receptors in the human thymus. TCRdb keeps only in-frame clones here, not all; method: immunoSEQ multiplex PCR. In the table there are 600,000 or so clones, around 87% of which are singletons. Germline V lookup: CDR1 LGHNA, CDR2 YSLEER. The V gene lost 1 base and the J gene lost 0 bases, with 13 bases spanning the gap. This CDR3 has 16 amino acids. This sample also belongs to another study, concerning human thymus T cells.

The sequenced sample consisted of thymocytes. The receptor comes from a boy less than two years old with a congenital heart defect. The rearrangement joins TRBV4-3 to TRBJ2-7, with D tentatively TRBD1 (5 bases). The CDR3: CASSQAVSGLSYEQYF. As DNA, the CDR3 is TGCGCCAGCAGCCAAGCAGTCTCAGGGCTCTCCTACGAGCAGTACTTC.